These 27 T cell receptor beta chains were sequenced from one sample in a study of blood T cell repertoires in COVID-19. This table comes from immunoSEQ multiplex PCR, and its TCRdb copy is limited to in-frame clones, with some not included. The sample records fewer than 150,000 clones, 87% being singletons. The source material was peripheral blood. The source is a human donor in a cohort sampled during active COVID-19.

The CDR3 DNA sequence: TGTGCCAGCAGCGTAAGGACAGTGGACACTGAAGCTTTCTTT. Translated: CASSVRTVDTEAFF. This chain uses TRBV9 with TRBJ1-1; possibly TRBD1 for D (6 bases). The CDR3 is 14 amino acids. Trimming left V 1 base short and J 3 bases short, with 10 bases between. Germline assignment: CDR1 SGDLS and CDR2 YYNGEE.

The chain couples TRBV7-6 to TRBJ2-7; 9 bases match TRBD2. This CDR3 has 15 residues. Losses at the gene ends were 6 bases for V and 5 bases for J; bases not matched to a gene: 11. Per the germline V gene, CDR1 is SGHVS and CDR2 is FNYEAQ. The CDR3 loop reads CASRPVGSGSDEQYF. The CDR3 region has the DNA TGTGCCAGCAGACCAGTCGGTAGCGGGAGCGACGAGCAGTACTTC.

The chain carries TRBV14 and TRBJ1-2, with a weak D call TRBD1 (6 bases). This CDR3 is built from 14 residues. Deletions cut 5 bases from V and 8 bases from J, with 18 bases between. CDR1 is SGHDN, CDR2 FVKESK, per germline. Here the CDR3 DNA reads TGTGCCAGCAGCGAACAAAAGGGGGTTGGAGGCTACACCTTC. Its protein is CASSEQKGVGGYTF.

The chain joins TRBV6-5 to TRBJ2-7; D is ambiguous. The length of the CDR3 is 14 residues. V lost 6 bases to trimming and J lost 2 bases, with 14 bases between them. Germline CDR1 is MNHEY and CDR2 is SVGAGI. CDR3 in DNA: TGTGCCAGCAGACCGAACAGTGTCGCCTACGAGCAGTACTTC. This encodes CASRPNSVAYEQYF.

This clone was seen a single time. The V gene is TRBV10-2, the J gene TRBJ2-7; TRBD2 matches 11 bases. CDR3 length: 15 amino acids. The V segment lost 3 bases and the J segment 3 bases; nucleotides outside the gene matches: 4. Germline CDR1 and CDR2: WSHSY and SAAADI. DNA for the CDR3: TGCGCCAGCAGTGACTTAGCGGGGGGGGTCTACGAGCAGTACTTC. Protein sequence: CASSDLAGGVYEQYF.

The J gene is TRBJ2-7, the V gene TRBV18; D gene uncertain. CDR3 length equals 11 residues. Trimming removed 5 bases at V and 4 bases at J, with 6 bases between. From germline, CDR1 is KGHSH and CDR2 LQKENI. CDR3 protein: CASSFGYEQYF. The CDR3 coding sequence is TGTGCCAGCTCATTCGGTTACGAGCAGTACTTC.

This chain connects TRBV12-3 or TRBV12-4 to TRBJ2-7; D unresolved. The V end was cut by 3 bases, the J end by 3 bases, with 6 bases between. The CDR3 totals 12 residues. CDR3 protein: CASSLSYYEQYF. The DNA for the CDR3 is TGTGCCAGCAGTTTGTCTTACTACGAGCAGTACTTC.

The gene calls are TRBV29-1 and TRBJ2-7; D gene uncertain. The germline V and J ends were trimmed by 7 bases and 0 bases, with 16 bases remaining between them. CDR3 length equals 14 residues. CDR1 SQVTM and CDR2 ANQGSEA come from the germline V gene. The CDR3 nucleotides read TGCAGCGCAAGGTGGGTTGAGGACTCCTACGAGCAGTACTTC. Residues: CSARWVEDSYEQYF.

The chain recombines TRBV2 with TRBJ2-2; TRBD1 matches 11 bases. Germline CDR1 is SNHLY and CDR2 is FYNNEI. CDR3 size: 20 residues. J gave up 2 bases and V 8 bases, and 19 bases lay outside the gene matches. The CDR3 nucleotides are TGTGCCAGCCACCCAAGGTTTACCGGGACAGGGGGGATTAACACCGGGGAGCTGTTTTTT. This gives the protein CASHPRFTGTGGINTGELFF.

CDR3 DNA sequence: TGTGCCAGTATAGGCGGGGGATCCCCAGATACGCAGTATTTT. This gives the protein CASIGGGSPDTQYF. The chain joins TRBV19 to TRBJ2-3; TRBD2 agrees at 7 bases. The CDR3 consists of 14 residues. Germline-derived CDR1 and CDR2 are LNHDA and SQIVND (reference sequence). Trimming took 7 bases from V and 4 from J; bases not matched to a gene: 8.

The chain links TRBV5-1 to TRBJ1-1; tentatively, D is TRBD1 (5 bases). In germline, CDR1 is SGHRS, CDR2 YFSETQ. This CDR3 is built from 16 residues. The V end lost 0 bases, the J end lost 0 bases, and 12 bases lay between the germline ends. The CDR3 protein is CASSLAGGSMNTEAFF. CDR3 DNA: TGCGCCAGCAGCTTGGCTGGGGGGTCAATGAACACTGAAGCTTTCTTT. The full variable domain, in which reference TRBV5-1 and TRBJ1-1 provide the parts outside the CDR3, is KAGVTQTPRYLIKTRGQQVTLSCSPISGHRSVSWYQQTPGQGLQFLFEYFSETQRNKGNFPGRFSGRQFSNSRSEMNVSTLELGDSALYLCASSLAGGSMNTEAFFGQGTRLTVV.

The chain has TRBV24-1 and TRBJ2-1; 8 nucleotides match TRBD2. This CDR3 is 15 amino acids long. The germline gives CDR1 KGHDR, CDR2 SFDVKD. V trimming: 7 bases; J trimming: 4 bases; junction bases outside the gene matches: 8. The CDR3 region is CATRPGGARYNEQFF. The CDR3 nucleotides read TGTGCCACCAGACCGGGAGGGGCAAGGTACAATGAGCAGTTCTTC.

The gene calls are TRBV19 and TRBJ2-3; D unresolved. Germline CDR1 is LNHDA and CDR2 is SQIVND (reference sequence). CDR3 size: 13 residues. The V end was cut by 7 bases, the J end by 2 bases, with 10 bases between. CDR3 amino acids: CASTGSYTDTQYF. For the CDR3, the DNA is TGTGCCAGTACCGGGTCCTACACAGATACGCAGTATTTT.

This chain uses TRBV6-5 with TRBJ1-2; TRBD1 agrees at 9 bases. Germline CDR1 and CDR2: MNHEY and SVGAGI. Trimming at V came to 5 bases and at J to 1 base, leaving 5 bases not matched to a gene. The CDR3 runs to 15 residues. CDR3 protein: CASSQGTGLNYGYTF. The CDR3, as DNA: TGTGCCAGCAGTCAGGGGACAGGGCTTAACTATGGCTACACCTTC.

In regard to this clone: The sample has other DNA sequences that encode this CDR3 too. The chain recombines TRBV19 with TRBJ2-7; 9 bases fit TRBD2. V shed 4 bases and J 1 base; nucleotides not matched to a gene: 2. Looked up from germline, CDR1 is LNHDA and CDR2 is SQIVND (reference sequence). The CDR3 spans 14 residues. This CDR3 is CASSTTSGSYEQYF. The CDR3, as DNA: TGTGCCAGTAGTACGACTAGCGGTTCCTACGAGCAGTACTTC.

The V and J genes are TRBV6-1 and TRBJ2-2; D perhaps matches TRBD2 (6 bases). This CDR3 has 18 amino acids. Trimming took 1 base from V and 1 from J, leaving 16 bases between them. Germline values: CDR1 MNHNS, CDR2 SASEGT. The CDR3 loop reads CASSEGEGLSMNTGELFF. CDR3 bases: TGTGCCAGCAGTGAAGGAGAGGGACTCAGTATGAACACCGGGGAGCTGTTTTTT.

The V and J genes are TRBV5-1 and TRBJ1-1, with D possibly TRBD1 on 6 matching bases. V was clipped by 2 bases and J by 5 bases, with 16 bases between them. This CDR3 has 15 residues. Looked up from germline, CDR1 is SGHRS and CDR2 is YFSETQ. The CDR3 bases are TGCGCCAGCAGCTTACAGGGTAGGGGTTATACTGAAGCTTTCTTT. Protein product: CASSLQGRGYTEAFF.

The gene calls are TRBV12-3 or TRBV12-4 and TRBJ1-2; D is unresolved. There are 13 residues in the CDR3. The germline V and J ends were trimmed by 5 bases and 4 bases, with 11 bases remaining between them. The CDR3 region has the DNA TGTGCCAGCAGTCCGCGGAACCTCTATGGCTACACCTTC. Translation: CASSPRNLYGYTF.

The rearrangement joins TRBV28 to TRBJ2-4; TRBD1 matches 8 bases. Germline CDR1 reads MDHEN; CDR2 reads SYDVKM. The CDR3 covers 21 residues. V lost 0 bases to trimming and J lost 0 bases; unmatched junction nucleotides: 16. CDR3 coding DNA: TGTGCCAGCAGTTTATGGGGCAAAACAGGGGGTACATTTCTAGCCAAAAACATTCAGTACTTC. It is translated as CASSLWGKTGGTFLAKNIQYF.

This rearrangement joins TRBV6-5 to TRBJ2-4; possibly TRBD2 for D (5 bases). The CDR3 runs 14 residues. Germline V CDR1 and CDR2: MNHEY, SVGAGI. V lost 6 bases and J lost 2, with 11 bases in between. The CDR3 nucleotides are TGTGCCAGCAGAACTAGGGAGACCAAAAACATTCAGTACTTC. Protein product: CASRTRETKNIQYF.

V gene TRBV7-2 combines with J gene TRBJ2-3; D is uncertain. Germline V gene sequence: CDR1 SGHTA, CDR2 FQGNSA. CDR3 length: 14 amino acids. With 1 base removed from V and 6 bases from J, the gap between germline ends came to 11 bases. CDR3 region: CASSLDSGWDTQYF. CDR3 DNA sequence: TGTGCCAGCAGCTTAGATTCTGGCTGGGATACGCAGTATTTT.

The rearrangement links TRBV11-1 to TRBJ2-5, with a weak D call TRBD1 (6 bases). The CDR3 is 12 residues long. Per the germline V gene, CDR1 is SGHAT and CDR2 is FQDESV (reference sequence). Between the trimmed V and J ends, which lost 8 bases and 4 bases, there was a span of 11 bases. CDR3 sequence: CASGNRVETQYF. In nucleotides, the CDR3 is TGTGCCAGCGGAAACAGGGTAGAGACCCAGTACTTC.

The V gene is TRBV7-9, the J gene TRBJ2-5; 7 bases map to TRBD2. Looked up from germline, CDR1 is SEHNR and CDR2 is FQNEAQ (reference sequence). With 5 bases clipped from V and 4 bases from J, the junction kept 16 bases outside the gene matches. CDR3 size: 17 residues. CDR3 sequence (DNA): TGTGCCAGCAGCGGATTGGGGTTTCGGGGGAGGGGAGAGACCCAGTACTTC. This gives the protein CASSGLGFRGRGETQYF.

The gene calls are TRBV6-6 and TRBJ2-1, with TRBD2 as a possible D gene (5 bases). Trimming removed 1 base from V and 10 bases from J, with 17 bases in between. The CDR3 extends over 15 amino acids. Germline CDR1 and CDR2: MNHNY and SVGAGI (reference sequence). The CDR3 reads CASSYLTSGSEEQFF. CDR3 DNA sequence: TGTGCCAGCAGTTACTTGACGTCGGGGTCGGAGGAGCAGTTCTTC.

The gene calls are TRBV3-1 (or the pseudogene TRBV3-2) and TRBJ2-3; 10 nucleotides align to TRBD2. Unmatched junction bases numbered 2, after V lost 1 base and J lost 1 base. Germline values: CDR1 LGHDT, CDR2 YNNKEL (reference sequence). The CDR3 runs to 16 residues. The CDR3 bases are TGTGCCAGCAGCCAAGGGCTAGCGGGGGGCACAGATACGCAGTATTTT. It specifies CASSQGLAGGTDTQYF.

This CDR3 reads CASSLGLTAYEQYF. CDR3 DNA: TGTGCCAGCAGCTTGGGGCTCACCGCCTACGAGCAGTACTTC. This chain joins TRBV7-9 and TRBJ2-7; D possibly corresponds to TRBD1 (5 bases). The V end was cut by 3 bases, the J end by 2 bases, with 11 bases between. The CDR3 loop spans 14 amino acids. Germline V gene data show CDR1 as SEHNR and CDR2 as FQNEAQ (reference sequence).

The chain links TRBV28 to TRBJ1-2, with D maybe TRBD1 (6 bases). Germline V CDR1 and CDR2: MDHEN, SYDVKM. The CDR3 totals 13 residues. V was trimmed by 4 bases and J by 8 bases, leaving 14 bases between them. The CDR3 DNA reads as TGTGCCAGCAGTTCCGGAAGGGGGAAGGGCTACACCTTC. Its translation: CASSSGRGKGYTF.